Shown below are 8 T cell receptor beta chains from a single sample sequenced in a study of T cell responses to AZD1222 COVID-19 vaccine. The protocol was immunoSEQ multiplex PCR, while the TCRdb copy is restricted to in-frame clones and leaves out a portion. The sample includes about 140,000 clones, 90% to 95% of them seen just once. Sample: peripheral blood, taken 28 days after the second AZD1222 dose. The receptors were sampled from an adult who received the AZD1222 COVID-19 vaccine.

This clone appeared once. The rearrangement links TRBV18 to TRBJ2-1, with unresolved D. CDR3 size: 19 residues. V lost 0 bases to trimming and J lost 8 bases, with 26 bases between them. Germline assignment: CDR1 KGHSH and CDR2 LQKENI. The DNA for the CDR3 is TGTGCCAGCTCACCACCGGGCGTCTTCCGCACGCTTAGGTTGGATGAGCAGTTCTTC. Its protein is CASSPPGVFRTLRLDEQFF.

This chain uses TRBV25-1 with TRBJ2-1; D is uncertain. This CDR3 spans 13 amino acids. Germline CDR1 and CDR2: MGHDK and SYGVNS. Trimming pared 3 bases from V and 8 bases from J, leaving 11 bases between. DNA for the CDR3: TGTGCCAGCAGTGACCCCTATGCCGATGAGCAGTTCTTC. As protein: CASSDPYADEQFF.

CDR3 protein: CAISKDRGNQPQHF. The DNA of the CDR3 is TGTGCCATCAGCAAGGACAGGGGGAATCAGCCCCAGCATTTT. The chain couples TRBV10-3 to TRBJ1-5; 10 bases fit TRBD1. V was clipped by 6 bases and J by 4 bases; unmatched bases: 3. The CDR3 is made up of 14 amino acids. In germline, CDR1 is ENHRY, CDR2 SYGVKD.

The sample holds a few counts of this clone. The V and J genes are TRBV2 and TRBJ1-2; unclear D gene. Germline lookup yields CDR1 SNHLY and CDR2 FYNNEI. Trimming left V 0 bases short and J 2 bases short, with 13 bases between. This CDR3 contains 16 residues. The CDR3 nucleotides read TGTGCCAGCAGTGAAGCGCTTCTAAGGAGGAACTATGGCTACACCTTC. Translating it yields CASSEALLRRNYGYTF.

The chain joins TRBV27 to TRBJ1-2; D gene ambiguous. V gave up 5 bases and J gave up 0 bases, with 13 bases separating them. CDR1 MNHEY and CDR2 SMNVEV come from the germline V gene (reference sequence). CDR3 length equals 15 residues. CDR3: CASSPTGHSNYGYTF. The DNA of the CDR3 is TGTGCCAGCAGTCCGACGGGCCATTCTAACTATGGCTACACCTTC.

The chain is built from TRBV19 and TRBJ1-3; 9 bases match TRBD1. Trimming took 7 bases from V and 3 from J; bases not matched to a gene: 7. This CDR3 has 15 amino acids. Germline V lookup: CDR1 LNHDA, CDR2 SQIVND (reference sequence). The CDR3 here is CASTADRGFGNTIYF. For the CDR3, the DNA is TGTGCCAGTACCGCGGACAGGGGCTTTGGAAACACCATATATTTT.

V gene TRBV11-1 combines with J gene TRBJ2-2, with D unresolved. Trimming pared 1 base from V and 1 base from J, leaving 10 bases between. The CDR3 runs 16 residues. Germline-derived CDR1 and CDR2 are SGHAT and FQDESV (reference sequence). The CDR3: CASSLDRLGNTGELFF. DNA of the CDR3: TGTGCCAGCAGCTTAGACCGTTTGGGGAACACCGGGGAGCTGTTTTTT.

The count of this clone is one. The rearrangement uses TRBV7-9 and TRBJ2-7; unclear D gene. The length of the CDR3 is 13 residues. The V end was cut by 0 bases, the J end by 2 bases, with 5 bases between. Germline V gene data show CDR1 as SEHNR and CDR2 as FQNEAQ (reference sequence). CDR3 sequence: CASSLAGTYEQYF. The CDR3 nucleotides are TGTGCCAGCAGCTTAGCGGGGACCTACGAGCAGTACTTC.